These 30 T cell receptor beta chains share one sample of origin, sequenced in a study of a mutant IDH1 vaccine in newly diagnosed glioma. Repertoires were generated with immunoSEQ multiplex PCR, while TCRdb's copy carries only in-frame clones and drops some. The sample consists of 50,000 to 60,000 clones, approximately 80% of them appearing once. Their cognate antigens are unknown. The time point: week 23, last vaccination. Doses comprised 300 ug of mutant IDH1 20-mer peptide each, plus topical imiquimod. This sample comprised PBMCs, obtained from a glioma patient whose treatment included an IDH1 peptide vaccine. These receptors came from a man aged 40-49 years with glioma.

The chain employs TRBV7-2 and TRBJ2-5; 8 bases are a match to TRBD2. CDR3 size: 14 residues. V trimming: 5 bases; J trimming: 9 bases; junction bases outside the gene matches: 11. Germline CDR1 SGHTA, CDR2 FQGNSA. The CDR3 reads CASSIGLAREAQYF. As DNA, the CDR3 is TGTGCCAGCAGCATTGGACTAGCCCGGGAGGCCCAGTACTTC.

V usage is TRBV7-9 and J usage is TRBJ2-2; D is unclear. Trimming cost V 0 bases and J 3 bases, with 11 bases left between them. The CDR3 length is 16 residues. The V gene's germline CDR1 is SEHNR and CDR2 FQNEAQ (reference sequence). For the CDR3, the DNA is TGTGCCAGCAGCTTAGCGTACGGCATCGACACCGGGGAGCTGTTTTTT. Translation gives CASSLAYGIDTGELFF.

The chain uses TRBV11-3 and TRBJ2-5; TRBD2 matches at 10 bases. J lost 4 bases, V lost 5 bases, and 7 bases had no gene match. The CDR3 runs 15 residues. CDR1 is SGHNT, CDR2 YENEEA, per germline. DNA for the CDR3: TGTGCCAGCAGCACAGGCAGACTAGCGGGAGAGACCCAGTACTTC. It specifies CASSTGRLAGETQYF.

This sequence joins TRBV27 and TRBJ1-2; a possible D gene is TRBD1 (6 bases). The germline V gene has CDR1 MNHEY and CDR2 SMNVEV (reference sequence). The CDR3 consists of 13 residues. Trimming shortened V by 3 bases and J by 8 bases, and 13 bases separated the two germline ends. The CDR3 sequence: CASSLRGLRGYTF. DNA for the CDR3: TGTGCCAGCAGTTTGCGGGGGCTACGGGGCTACACCTTC.

J is TRBJ1-1 and V is TRBV2; 7 bases line up with TRBD1. CDR3 length: 14 amino acids. The V and J ends lost 6 bases and 3 bases, in that order; junction bases with no gene match: 7. The germline V gene has CDR1 SNHLY and CDR2 FYNNEI. CDR3 nucleotide sequence: TGTGCCAGCAGCGCGACAGGGAGTCACACTGAAGCTTTCTTT. Its protein product is CASSATGSHTEAFF.

The genes are TRBV18 and TRBJ2-3; the D gene could be TRBD1 or TRBD2 (7 bases each). The CDR3 contains 17 residues. The ends were cut back, 4 bases at V and 0 bases at J, with 17 bases in the middle. CDR1 is KGHSH and CDR2 is LQKENI in the germline V gene. The CDR3 nucleotides are TGTGCCAGCTCACAGGGAGGGGGCTTCTCTAGCACAGATACGCAGTATTTT. Protein: CASSQGGGFSSTDTQYF.

The chain links TRBV11-3 to TRBJ2-2; possible D gene TRBD2, 6 bases. V lost 5 bases and J lost 2, with 15 bases in between. Germline CDR1 and CDR2: SGHNT and YENEEA. This CDR3 spans 16 amino acids. The CDR3 nucleotides are TGTGCCAGCAGCGGACGAGCGGGTTTAAACACCGGGGAGCTGTTTTTT. It specifies CASSGRAGLNTGELFF.

The chain uses TRBV6-1 and TRBJ1-1; 8 bases are a match to TRBD1. V shed 2 bases and J 1 base; nucleotides not matched to a gene: 9. The germline CDR1 and CDR2 sequences are MNHNS and SASEGT. This CDR3 spans 17 amino acids. The CDR3 here is CASSEIKTGAWNTEAFF. CDR3 bases: TGTGCCAGCAGTGAAATAAAGACAGGGGCTTGGAACACTGAAGCTTTCTTT.

J is TRBJ2-5 and V is TRBV30; 8 bases line up with TRBD1. Trimming took 5 bases from V and 2 from J; bases not matched to a gene: 4. Germline-derived CDR1 and CDR2 are GTSNPN and SVGIG (reference sequence). This CDR3 region has 13 residues. The CDR3 loop is CAWDRGSQETQYF. DNA for the CDR3: TGTGCCTGGGACAGGGGATCTCAAGAGACCCAGTACTTC.

The CDR3 coding sequence is TGTGCCAGCAGCTTAGGACAGGGAGTCGGGGAGCTGTTTTTT. It is translated as CASSLGQGVGELFF. V is TRBV11-3 and J is TRBJ2-2, with 7 nucleotides matching TRBD1. J was trimmed by 7 bases and V by 1 base; bases with no gene match: 3. Per germline, CDR1 SGHNT and CDR2 YENEEA. The CDR3 has 14 amino acids.

This chain uses TRBV10-2 with TRBJ2-7, with 10 bases matching TRBD2. Germline-derived CDR1 and CDR2 are WSHSY and SAAADI. V dropped 8 bases and J dropped 3; count of bases not matched to a gene: 7. The CDR3 is 14 residues long. The DNA of the CDR3 is TGCGCCAGCTCTCGGACTAGCGGACTCTACGAGCAGTACTTC. Amino acid sequence: CASSRTSGLYEQYF.

The rearrangement joins TRBV7-9 to TRBJ2-5; D ambiguous. The CDR3 has 8 amino acids. The V end was cut by 6 bases, the J end by 10 bases, with 3 bases between. CDR1 is SEHNR and CDR2 is FQNEAQ in the germline V gene (reference sequence). CDR3 bases: TGTGCCAGCAGTCTCCAGTACTTC. Translated: CASSLQYF.

The rearrangement links TRBV7-2 to TRBJ2-1; TRBD2 aligns across 8 bases. Germline CDR1 reads SGHTA; CDR2 reads FQGNSA. The ends lost 5 bases at V and 7 bases at J; junction bases unmatched: 13. The CDR3 contains 16 residues. CDR3 in amino acids: CASSIRVGGGPNEQFF. Written as DNA, the CDR3 is TGTGCCAGCAGCATCCGGGTTGGCGGGGGGCCGAATGAGCAGTTCTTC.

This clone was observed once. CDR3 sequence: CASSYSGQGTQPQHF. The CDR3 region has the DNA TGTGCCAGCAGTTACTCGGGACAGGGGACTCAGCCCCAGCATTTT. This sequence joins TRBV6-5 and TRBJ1-5; TRBD1 aligns across 10 bases. This CDR3 is built from 15 residues. Looked up from germline, CDR1 is MNHEY and CDR2 is SVGAGI. Unmatched junction bases numbered 2, after V lost 0 bases and J lost 6 bases.

The genes are TRBV5-3 and TRBJ1-4, with 9 bases matching TRBD1. TRBV5-3 is identified as an open reading frame with a role that is uncertain. This CDR3 region has 16 residues. Germline trimming cut 1 base from V and 7 bases from J; bases unmatched to any gene: 8. CDR3 in DNA: TGTGCCAGAAGCTTGTCGACGGGACAGGGATGTGAAAAACTGTTTTTT. Encoded protein: CARSLSTGQGCEKLFF.

The J gene is TRBJ1-1, the V gene TRBV6-6; TRBD1 is a possible D gene (5 bases). The CDR3 is 15 amino acids. Trimming took 2 bases from V and 7 from J, leaving 17 bases between them. Per germline, CDR1 MNHNY and CDR2 SVGAGI (reference sequence). The CDR3 DNA follows: TGTGCCAGCAGTTACAGGGACCCCGGGCGTCGTGAAGCTTTCTTT. This translates into CASSYRDPGRREAFF.

This clone has just one count. This rearrangement joins TRBV7-9 to TRBJ2-1; 11 bases match TRBD2. The V gene end was trimmed by 5 bases and the J gene end by 7 bases; junction bases not matched to a gene: 10. The germline CDR1 and CDR2 sequences are SEHNR and FQNEAQ (reference sequence). The CDR3 contains 16 residues. The CDR3 is CASSPILAGVSNEQFF. DNA for the CDR3: TGTGCCAGCAGCCCGATACTAGCGGGGGTTTCGAATGAGCAGTTCTTC.

V gene TRBV29-1 combines with J gene TRBJ2-5; 8 nucleotides agree with TRBD2. After removal of 3 bases from V and 1 base from J, the junction contained 10 bases not matched to a gene. Germline V lookup: CDR1 SQVTM, CDR2 ANQGSEA. This CDR3 region has 16 residues. As DNA, the CDR3 is TGCAGCGTTGATGGTCTGCGGGGGGCGACCCAAGAGACCCAGTACTTC. Its translation: CSVDGLRGATQETQYF.

The genes are TRBV2 and TRBJ1-5, with 10 bases lining up with TRBD1. The CDR3 covers 17 residues. Trimming took 7 bases from V and 6 from J; bases not matched to a gene: 15. Germline V gives CDR1 SNHLY, CDR2 FYNNEI. The CDR3 sequence is CASKETGTGVLGQPQHF. CDR3 DNA sequence: TGTGCCAGCAAGGAAACCGGGACAGGGGTATTAGGTCAGCCCCAGCATTTT.

The chain is built from TRBV5-8 and TRBJ1-5; possible D gene TRBD1, 5 bases. The CDR3 extends over 13 amino acids. The V gene's germline CDR1 is SGHTS and CDR2 YDEGEE. Deletions cut 6 bases from V and 5 bases from J, with 12 bases between. The CDR3 region is CASNVVGDQPQHF. CDR3 bases: TGTGCCAGCAACGTTGTAGGGGATCAGCCCCAGCATTTT.

V usage is TRBV5-8 and J usage is TRBJ2-7; the match to TRBD1 covers 10 bases. V was clipped by 4 bases and J by 3 bases; unmatched bases: 4. Germline CDR1 is SGHTS and CDR2 is YDEGEE. The CDR3 extends over 14 amino acids. CDR3: CASSKTGGNYEQYF. The DNA for the CDR3 is TGTGCCAGCAGCAAGACAGGGGGCAACTACGAGCAGTACTTC.

The rearrangement links TRBV7-9 to TRBJ1-6; possible D gene TRBD1, 5 bases. Germline V gene data show CDR1 as SEHNR and CDR2 as FQNEAQ (reference sequence). This CDR3 contains 16 residues. The germline V and J ends were trimmed by 2 bases and 10 bases, with 18 bases remaining between them. The CDR3 loop reads CASSLSYGGTRSPLHF. CDR3 coding DNA: TGTGCCAGCAGCTTATCTTACGGGGGGACTCGGTCACCCCTCCACTTT. Full variable domain (missing parts from reference TRBV7-9 and TRBJ1-6): DTGVSQNPRHKITKRGQNVTFRCDPISEHNRLYWYRQTLGQGPEFLTYFQNEAQLEKSRLLSDRFSAERPKGSFSTLEIQRTEQGDSAMYLCASSLSYGGTRSPLHFGNGTRLTVT.

The V call is TRBV30, the J call TRBJ1-1; possibly TRBD1 for D (5 bases). Germline-derived CDR1 and CDR2 are GTSNPN and SVGIG (reference sequence). Trimming took 0 bases from V and 7 from J, leaving 6 bases between them. CDR3 length equals 11 residues. Here the CDR3 reads CAWSVRGEAFF. CDR3 sequence (DNA): TGTGCCTGGAGTGTAAGGGGTGAAGCTTTCTTT. The full variable domain, its missing parts supplied by reference TRBV30 and TRBJ1-1, is SQTIHQWPATLVQPVGSPLSLECTVEGTSNPNLYWYRQAAGRGLQLLFYSVGIGQISSEVPQNLSASRPQDRQFILSSKKLLLSDSGFYLCAWSVRGEAFFGQGTRLTVV.

The V and J genes are TRBV7-8 and TRBJ2-7; the D is unclear. The length of the CDR3 is 14 residues. V dropped 4 bases and J dropped 1 base, with 11 bases sitting between them. The germline CDR1 and CDR2 sequences are SGHVS and FQNEAQ. DNA for the CDR3: TGTGCCAGCAGCTCCTGGACCGGTTCCTACGAGCAGTACTTC. Encoded protein: CASSSWTGSYEQYF.

The chain couples TRBV15 to TRBJ2-7; 8 bases line up with TRBD2. J lost 5 bases, V lost 5 bases, and 11 bases had no gene match. The germline V gene has CDR1 LNHNV and CDR2 YYDKDF (reference sequence). The length of the CDR3 is 15 residues. This CDR3 is CATSYASGLEDEQYF. The CDR3 nucleotides read TGTGCCACCAGCTATGCTAGCGGGTTGGAAGACGAGCAGTACTTC. The variable domain in full, with the rest retrieved from reference TRBV15 and TRBJ2-7, is DAMVIQNPRYQVTQFGKPVTLSCSQTLNHNVMYWYQQKSSQAPKLLFHYYDKDFNNEADTPDNFQSRRPNTSFCFLDIRSPGLGDTAMYLCATSYASGLEDEQYFGPGTRLTVT.

J is TRBJ2-1 and V is TRBV6-6; 9 positions agree with TRBD1. The length of the CDR3 is 15 residues. V lost 6 bases and J lost 6; bases outside the gene matches: 9. CDR1 and CDR2 from the germline V gene are MNHNY and SVGAGI (reference sequence). The DNA of the CDR3 is TGTGCCAGCAGCCGCGGGACAGGGAGTCGCAATGAGCAGTTCTTC. This translates into CASSRGTGSRNEQFF.

This chain uses TRBV5-1 with TRBJ1-1; D gene uncertain. V was trimmed by 0 bases and J by 1 base, leaving 16 bases between them. Germline V gives CDR1 SGHRS, CDR2 YFSETQ. The CDR3 contains 17 residues. The CDR3 bases are TGCGCCAGCAGCTTGGGCCTAACGTCTTTCGCGAACACTGAAGCTTTCTTT. The encoded protein is CASSLGLTSFANTEAFF.

The chain is built from TRBV30 and TRBJ1-2; TRBD1 might be the D (5 bases). CDR3 length: 17 amino acids. Trimming removed 1 base at V and 0 bases at J, with 18 bases between. CDR1 GTSNPN and CDR2 SVGIG come from the germline V gene (reference sequence). CDR3 sequence: CAWSATVGRLANYGYTF. DNA of the CDR3: TGTGCCTGGAGTGCCACCGTGGGACGGTTAGCTAACTATGGCTACACCTTC.

The chain combines TRBV29-1 with TRBJ1-2; D gene unclear. Looked up from germline, CDR1 is SQVTM and CDR2 is ANQGSEA. This CDR3 contains 11 residues. Trimming stripped 4 bases from V and 3 bases from J, with 6 bases between. The CDR3 reads CSVVGDYGYTF. CDR3 bases: TGCAGCGTTGTGGGAGACTATGGCTACACCTTC.

This chain uses TRBV30 with TRBJ2-7; D not certain. The CDR3 runs to 14 residues. The ends were cut back, 0 bases at V and 4 bases at J, with 13 bases in the middle. The germline V gene encodes CDR1 GTSNPN and CDR2 SVGIG (reference sequence). The CDR3, as DNA: TGTGCCTGGAGTGTTCTGGGCCGTGAATACGAGCAGTACTTC. Translation gives CAWSVLGREYEQYF.